One sample yielded the 9 T cell receptor beta chains listed below, sequenced in a study of T cell clones after liver transplantation. The protocol was immunoSEQ multiplex PCR, while the TCRdb copy is restricted to in-frame clones and leaves out a portion. The table records some 80,000 clones, 80% to 85% of them present only once. Sequencing used CD4+ T cells from blood, obtained less than 50 months after liver transplant. The receptors originated from a human patient who received a liver transplant. A share of the T cells may be of graft donor origin.

The chain is built from TRBV29-1 and TRBJ1-4; possible D gene TRBD1, 5 bases. Trimming took 7 bases from V and 4 from J, leaving 19 bases between them. There are 15 residues in the CDR3. The V gene's germline CDR1 is SQVTM and CDR2 ANQGSEA. CDR3 sequence (DNA): TGCAGCGCTAAGGTCTGGAGACAGAATAATGAAAAACTGTTTTTT. Protein: CSAKVWRQNNEKLFF.

This chain uses TRBV7-9 with TRBJ2-1; D call uncertain. With 2 bases removed from V and 6 bases from J, the gap between germline ends came to 17 bases. Germline assignment: CDR1 SEHNR and CDR2 FQNEAQ (reference sequence). The CDR3 contains 16 residues. The CDR3 DNA sequence: TGTGCCAGCAGCTTAACGGTGGGCCCCCAGTCCAATGAGCAGTTCTTC. Translated: CASSLTVGPQSNEQFF.

V and J are TRBV6-5 and TRBJ1-1, with D tentatively TRBD1 (6 bases). This CDR3 region has 14 residues. The ends were cut back, 2 bases at V and 0 bases at J, with 7 bases in the middle. The germline V gene encodes CDR1 MNHEY and CDR2 SVGAGI. This CDR3 is CASSYRTVNTEAFF. CDR3 nucleotides: TGTGCCAGCAGTTACAGGACAGTGAACACTGAAGCTTTCTTT.

V and J are TRBV19 and TRBJ1-1; unclear D gene. The germline CDR1 and CDR2 sequences are LNHDA and SQIVND (reference sequence). The CDR3 runs 14 residues. Trimming cost V 1 base and J 1 base, with 7 bases left between them. The CDR3 reads CASSIVPENTEAFF. The CDR3 DNA reads as TGTGCCAGTAGTATAGTCCCTGAGAACACTGAAGCTTTCTTT.

The V and J genes are TRBV28 and TRBJ2-1; D call uncertain. This CDR3 region has 12 residues. Trimming took off 6 bases at V and 7 bases at J, with 10 bases between the two ends. Germline-derived CDR1 and CDR2 are MDHEN and SYDVKM. The CDR3 DNA reads as TGTGCCAGCAGCCCCCCTAATAATGAGCAGTTCTTC. This translates into CASSPPNNEQFF.

This chain uses TRBV5-1 with TRBJ2-5; weak D call: TRBD1 (6 bases). Germline V lookup: CDR1 SGHRS, CDR2 YFSETQ. CDR3 length: 14 amino acids. The V gene lost 0 bases and the J gene lost 1 base, with 7 bases spanning the gap. CDR3 in amino acids: CASSLGQAQETQYF. The CDR3 coding sequence is TGCGCCAGCAGCTTGGGACAGGCCCAAGAGACCCAGTACTTC.

The gene calls are TRBV7-9 and TRBJ2-1; 12 nucleotides match TRBD2. Germline V gene lookup returns CDR1 SEHNR and CDR2 FQNEAQ (reference sequence). J lost 8 bases, V lost 2 bases, and 4 bases had no gene match. The CDR3 contains 15 residues. CDR3 sequence: CASSLTSGRTDEQFF. The CDR3 region has the DNA TGTGCCAGCAGCTTAACTAGCGGGAGGACGGATGAGCAGTTCTTC.

V usage is TRBV19 and J usage is TRBJ1-1; perhaps TRBD1 as D (5 bases). CDR1 is LNHDA and CDR2 is SQIVND in the germline V gene (reference sequence). Trimming removed 4 bases from V and 1 base from J, with 13 bases in between. This CDR3 is 15 amino acids long. CDR3 region: CASSTGVSANTEAFF. CDR3 sequence (DNA): TGTGCCAGTAGTACGGGGGTCTCGGCGAACACTGAAGCTTTCTTT. Full variable domain (outside the CDR3, taken from reference TRBV19 and TRBJ1-1): DGGITQSPKYLFRKEGQNVTLSCEQNLNHDAMYWYRQDPGQGLRLIYYSQIVNDFQKGDIAEGYSVSREKKESFPLTVTSAQKNPTAFYLCASSTGVSANTEAFFGQGTRLTVV.

This clone came up a few times. The V call is TRBV28, the J call TRBJ2-7; 13 nucleotides match TRBD2. The J segment lost 6 bases and the V segment lost 7 bases, leaving 6 bases of the junction unmatched. The CDR3 runs 14 residues. The germline gives CDR1 MDHEN, CDR2 SYDVKM. CDR3 in DNA: TGTGCCAGCAATCAGGGACTAGCGGGAAGCGAGCAGTACTTC. This sequence encodes CASNQGLAGSEQYF.